A selection of T cell receptor beta chains follows, all from one sample in a study of shared clonotypes between healthy human individuals. The repertoire was sequenced with immunoSEQ multiplex PCR; TCRdb's copy has only in-frame clones and lacks some. The table records some 120,000 clones, around 68% of them present only once. The sample was memory CD8+ T cells sorted from blood. The receptors come from a woman aged 25 to 45 in good health. The CDR3 runs from the conserved cysteine through the conserved F or W. The D gene is left open where the match is weak. Size is stated for part of the rows, as once, few or many counts, or as a class when the clone is expanded.

D: TRBD2
J: TRBJ2-1
size: -
V: TRBV15
DNA: TGTGCCACCAGCACGACTAGCGGGAGGGTCGACAATGAGCAGTTCTTC
CDR3: CATSTTSGRVDNEQFF

D: -
J: TRBJ2-5
size: once
V: TRBV28
DNA: TGTGCCAGCAGTTTGAGATTGGGTTGGGAGACCCAGTACTTC
CDR3: CASSLRLGWETQYF

D: -
J: TRBJ2-7
size: -
V: TRBV19
DNA: TGTGCCAGTAGTATTCTCGCGGAGGTTCCCAACGAGCAGTACTTC
CDR3: CASSILAEVPNEQYF

D: -
J: TRBJ2-3
size: -
V: TRBV11-3
DNA: TGTGCCAGCAGCTTAACCGATACGCAGTATTTT
CDR3: CASSLTDTQYF

D: -
J: TRBJ2-7
size: -
V: TRBV7-3
DNA: TGTGCCAGCAGCTTGTATCAGGGAAGCTCCTACGAGCAGTACTTC
CDR3: CASSLYQGSSYEQYF

D: -
J: TRBJ1-1
size: many
V: TRBV28
DNA: TGTGCCAGCAGCTCGTATATTGAGGGGAACACTGAAGCTTTCTTT
CDR3: CASSSYIEGNTEAFF

D: TRBD2
J: TRBJ2-1
size: -
V: TRBV29-1
DNA: TGCAGCGTTGAGATCCCAACTAGCGGGATGGATGAGCAGTTCTTC
CDR3: CSVEIPTSGMDEQFF

D: -
J: TRBJ2-1
size: few
V: TRBV5-6
DNA: TGTGCCAGCAGCTTGTCCTATGAGCAGTTCTTC
CDR3: CASSLSYEQFF

D: TRBD1
J: TRBJ2-7
size: -
V: TRBV9
DNA: TGTGCCAGCAGCGCGACCCGGGACAGCCCCTACGAGCAGTACTTC
CDR3: CASSATRDSPYEQYF

D: -
J: TRBJ2-7
size: few
V: TRBV4-1
DNA: TGCGCCAGCAGCCGACCGTCAGGGGACTACGAGCAGTACTTC
CDR3: CASSRPSGDYEQYF

D: -
J: TRBJ2-5
size: -
V: TRBV9
DNA: TGTGCCAGCACCTTAGGAGGGTCTGAAGAGACCCAGTACTTC
CDR3: CASTLGGSEETQYF

D: -
J: TRBJ2-7
size: -
V: TRBV5-6
DNA: TGTGCCAGCAGCCCCGCAGAATCCTACGAGCAGTACTTC
CDR3: CASSPAESYEQYF

D: -
J: TRBJ1-3
size: -
V: TRBV28
DNA: TGTGCCAGCAGTTCCGCCCAGACCTTCTCTGGAAACACCATATATTTT
CDR3: CASSSAQTFSGNTIYF

D: TRBD1
J: TRBJ2-2
size: few
V: TRBV25-1
DNA: TGTGCCAGCACCTCGCAGACAGGGGGCACCGGGGAGCTGTTTTTT
CDR3: CASTSQTGGTGELFF

D: -
J: TRBJ1-1
size: once
V: TRBV6-5
DNA: TGTGCCAGCAGTTACCCAGGGGACACTGAAGCTTTCTTT
CDR3: CASSYPGDTEAFF

D: -
J: TRBJ2-1
size: once
V: TRBV29-1
DNA: TGCAGCGTTGTGGGACACCCCCGCAATGAGCAGTTCTTC
CDR3: CSVVGHPRNEQFF

D: -
J: TRBJ2-3
size: -
V: TRBV13
DNA: TGTGCCAGCAGCTTAGGCTTTTCGGGAGATCGGCCTCGCACAGATACGCAGTATTTT
CDR3: CASSLGFSGDRPRTDTQYF

D: -
J: TRBJ1-2
size: -
V: TRBV19
DNA: TGTGCCAGTAGTATATCGGACACCAACTATGGCTACACCTTC
CDR3: CASSISDTNYGYTF

D: -
J: TRBJ2-7
size: once
V: TRBV11-2
DNA: TGTGCCAGCAGCTTCGGGACGGGGAAGAGGGAGCAGTACTTC
CDR3: CASSFGTGKREQYF

D: -
J: TRBJ1-1
size: -
V: TRBV5-4
DNA: TGTGCCAGCAGCCTGATACAGGGTTCCCCTTACACTGAAGCTTTCTTT
CDR3: CASSLIQGSPYTEAFF

D: TRBD2
J: TRBJ2-7
size: -
V: TRBV5-6
DNA: TGTGCCAGCAGCTCCAGGGGACTAGCGGGAGAGTCCTACGAGCAGTACTTC
CDR3: CASSSRGLAGESYEQYF

D: -
J: TRBJ2-5
size: -
V: TRBV15
DNA: TGTGCCACCAGCAGAGATTCAATCTGGGCCGGGGAGACCCAGTACTTC
CDR3: CATSRDSIWAGETQYF

D: TRBD1
J: TRBJ1-5
size: -
V: TRBV7-9
DNA: TGTGCCAGCAGCTGGGACAGGATAAATCAGCCCCAGCATTTT
CDR3: CASSWDRINQPQHF

D: TRBD1
J: TRBJ2-7
size: once
V: TRBV5-1
DNA: TGCGCCAGCAGCTTGGTAACCGGACAGGGGGCCTACGAGCAGTACTTC
CDR3: CASSLVTGQGAYEQYF

D: -
J: TRBJ2-7
size: once
V: TRBV10-2
DNA: TGCGCCAGCAGTGAGTCCGGGATGCAATTCCTTCGGCAGTACTTC
CDR3: CASSESGMQFLRQYF

D: -
J: TRBJ1-1
size: many
V: TRBV19
DNA: TGTGCCAGTATTAATCGTGGTGTTGTCGGTGAAGCTTTCTTT
CDR3: CASINRGVVGEAFF

D: TRBD2
J: TRBJ2-1
size: -
V: TRBV15
DNA: TGTGCCACCAGCAGAGATATTTCCGACACCGGGACTATTGAGCAGTTCTTC
CDR3: CATSRDISDTGTIEQFF

D: TRBD1
J: TRBJ1-1
size: -
V: TRBV6-1
DNA: TGTGCCAGCAGTGGGAGGACAGGACCTGGCGTAGCTTTCTTT
CDR3: CASSGRTGPGVAFF

D: TRBD2
J: TRBJ2-1
size: -
V: TRBV30
DNA: TGTGCCTGGAGTGTACGGGCTAGCGGGACCTACTCCTACAATGAGCAGTTCTTC
CDR3: CAWSVRASGTYSYNEQFF

D: -
J: TRBJ1-5
size: -
V: TRBV19
DNA: TGTGCCAGTACAGGGGATAGCAATCAGCCCCAGCATTTT
CDR3: CASTGDSNQPQHF

D: -
J: TRBJ2-7
size: -
V: TRBV7-9
DNA: TGTGCCAGCAGCTTATGGACCCACTACGAGCAGTACTTC
CDR3: CASSLWTHYEQYF

D: TRBD1
J: TRBJ1-2
size: -
V: TRBV27
DNA: TGTGCCAGCAGTTGGGACAGGCTGTCCTATGGCTACACCTTC
CDR3: CASSWDRLSYGYTF

D: -
J: TRBJ2-2
size: few
V: TRBV29-1
DNA: TGCAGCGGCATGGGATCGATCCCCGGGGAGCTGTTTTTT
CDR3: CSGMGSIPGELFF

D: -
J: TRBJ1-5
size: many
V: TRBV28
DNA: TGTGCCAGCAGGGGAGGGGATTCTCAAGTTCAGCCCCAGCATTTT
CDR3: CASRGGDSQVQPQHF

D: -
J: TRBJ1-1
size: -
V: TRBV5-6
DNA: TGTGCCAGCCGATACATGAACACTGAAGCTTTCTTT
CDR3: CASRYMNTEAFF

D: TRBD1
J: TRBJ2-3
size: few
V: TRBV19
DNA: TGTGCCGGGACAGACAGGGGGGGTTCGGCGGGAGAGGCAGATACGCAGTATTTT
CDR3: CAGTDRGGSAGEADTQYF

D: -
J: TRBJ2-1
size: -
V: TRBV4-1
DNA: TGCGCCAGCAGCCAAGATCTCGCATACAATGAGCAGTTCTTC
CDR3: CASSQDLAYNEQFF